This T cell receptor beta chain was captured in a study of cytomegalovirus exposure and HLA in healthy donors. Study-wide background: Unique TCR beta sequences numbering 117 million came from about 179 million T cells in an earlier analysis.

Trimming removed 6 bases at V and 4 bases at J, with 16 bases between. The CDR3 is 15 amino acids. The germline V gene encodes CDR1 MGHRA and CDR2 YSYEKL. This clone was seen more than once but under ten times. Amplification used 60 Vbeta primers and 13 Jbeta primers. Assay used: immunoSEQ multiplex PCR; TCRdb lists only in-frame clones, some missing. The sample contains under 250,000 clones, around 82% of which appear only once. The origin of this receptor is a woman between 25 and 40 years old in good health and CMV-seronegative. Sequencing used PBMCs. The J gene is TRBJ2-1, the V gene TRBV4-1; TRBD1 might be the D (6 bases). CDR3 sequence (DNA): TGCGCCAGCAGTCAGCAGGGGAACCGGTACAATGAGCAGTTCTTC. This codes for CASSQQGNRYNEQFF.